The clone carrying this T cell receptor beta chain was seen at least ten times. What it binds is not known. TCRbeta library construction was performed incorporating unique molecular identifiers. Each CDR3 protein is one row after TCRdb ran MiXCR on the PCR reads. This table has over 15,000 distinct CDR3 sequences, 5.1% appearing once. The data originate from a study of T-cell reconstitution after alpha-beta-depleted transplantation in children. General study points: Among T cells one year after transplant, newly produced cells accounted for most counts and diversity. Two months or so post-transplant, alpha-beta T cells reportedly derived from several hundred expanded graft clones.

The specimen was PBMCs, collected before TCRalphabeta/CD19-depleted stem cell transplant. This TCR derives from a boy under 18 with acute lymphoblastic leukemia, due to receive a stem cell transplant.

The CDR3 reads CASSVEGGRREPQHF. The CDR3 bases are TGTGCCAGCAGCGTAGAGGGGGGGCGCAGAGAGCCCCAGCATTTT. The chain combines TRBV9 with TRBJ1-5, with D perhaps TRBD1 (6 bases). This CDR3 spans 15 amino acids. V was clipped by 0 bases and J by 8 bases, with 15 bases between them. CDR1 is SGDLS, CDR2 YYNGEE, per germline.